The 6 T cell receptor beta chains listed next were all sequenced from one sample in a study of regulatory T cells in long-lasting Graves disease. iRepertoire HTBI primers and Arm-PCR of CDR3 regions built TCR beta libraries. TCRdb fed the multiplex PCR reads into MiXCR, producing one record per CDR3 protein. The sample lists 400,000 or so distinct CDR3 sequences; roughly a quarter were seen once. Stated time point: persistent/refractory GD, antithyroid drugs over 5 years with positive TRAb. RNA isolated from PBMCs was used to make the TCR library. Sequencing used peripheral blood mononuclear cells (PBMCs), obtained when the disease was refractory, from a patient treated with antithyroid drugs. The receptors were gathered from a female donor with Graves disease.

This chain joins TRBV29-1 and TRBJ1-3, with D unclear. CDR1 and CDR2 (germline): SQVTM, ANQGSEA. This CDR3 is 13 amino acids long. The V end lost 2 bases, the J end lost 4 bases, and 9 bases lay between the germline ends. The CDR3 protein is CSVELAGGNTIYF. CDR3 sequence (DNA): TGCAGCGTTGAATTGGCGGGGGGAAACACCATATATTTT. The full variable domain, in which reference TRBV29-1 and TRBJ1-3 provide the parts outside the CDR3, is SAVISQKPSRDICQRGTSLTIQCQVDSQVTMMFWYRQQPGQSLTLIATANQGSEATYESGFVIDKFPISRPNLTFSTLTVSNMSPEDSSIYLCSVELAGGNTIYFGEGSWLTVV.

The rearrangement links TRBV28 to TRBJ1-2; the D is unclear. The germline CDR1 and CDR2 sequences are MDHEN and SYDVKM. V lost 8 bases to trimming and J lost 5 bases, with 9 bases between them. The CDR3 contains 11 residues. CDR3 protein: CASGPSYGYTF. In DNA form, the CDR3 reads TGTGCCAGCGGTCCCTCTTATGGCTACACCTTC.

This clonotype was counted at least ten times. The chain recombines TRBV7-3 with TRBJ1-2; TRBD1 is a possible D gene (5 bases). Per the germline V gene, CDR1 is SGHTA and CDR2 is FQGTGA. The CDR3 sequence is 14 residues long. Trimming took off 6 bases at V and 0 bases at J, with 11 bases between the two ends. For the CDR3, the DNA is TGTGCCAGCAGTCCAGGGCCCTCTAACTATGGCTACACCTTC. It yields the protein CASSPGPSNYGYTF.

The CDR3 region has the DNA TGCAGTGCCGGCGGGGTATTTTCACCCCTCCACTTT. Translation gives CSAGGVFSPLHF. The rearrangement uses TRBV20-1 and TRBJ1-6; D gene ambiguous. Trimming stripped 6 bases from V and 9 bases from J, with 12 bases between. The CDR3 extends over 12 amino acids. Germline V gene sequence: CDR1 DFQATT, CDR2 SNEGSKA (reference sequence).

The rearrangement links TRBV20-1 to TRBJ2-7, with 9 positions matching TRBD2. The CDR3 sequence is 14 residues long. In germline, CDR1 is DFQATT, CDR2 SNEGSKA (reference sequence). V trimming: 5 bases; J trimming: 4 bases; junction bases outside the gene matches: 9. The CDR3: CSAAGREGLYEQYF. The CDR3 DNA follows: TGCAGTGCTGCCGGGCGGGAGGGCCTATACGAGCAGTACTTC.

This clonotype was detected ten times or more. This chain joins TRBV20-1 and TRBJ1-4; the D is unclear. The germline V and J ends were trimmed by 3 bases and 6 bases, with 8 bases remaining between them. The germline V gene encodes CDR1 DFQATT and CDR2 SNEGSKA (reference sequence). This CDR3 has 12 residues. The CDR3 bases are TGCAGTGCTAGGGGTTTGGATGAAAAACTGTTTTTT. Translated: CSARGLDEKLFF.